This T cell receptor (beta chain) came from a study of T-cell reconstitution after alpha-beta-depleted transplantation in children listed by TCRdb under 2016. Context from the whole study: Using TCR repertoire profiling, the study followed T-cell immune reconstitution in a quantitative way in children after TCRalphabeta/CD19-depleted allogeneic hematopoietic cell transplantation. General findings and caveats noted by the study authors: The high TCRbeta diversity at day 60 in some patients was ascribed to recipient T cells and intrathymic progenitors that had survived conditioning. The frequencies of hyperexpanded clones fell over the following months, and after one year, T-cell counts and TCRbeta diversity were mostly attributed to newly produced T cells. The apparently early alphabetaT-cell count recovery about two months after transplant was reportedly dependent on only several hundred rapidly expanded clones derived from non-depleted graft cells.

According to the germline V gene (reference sequence), CDR1 reads SEHNR and CDR2 reads FQNEAQ. The CDR3 holds 14 amino acids from the cysteine to the phenylalanine. Only the CDR3 portion is preserved as DNA: 42 bases, with reading frame beginning at the first base. V gives up 2 bases and J gives up 1 base, and the segment between their germline ends measures 9 bases. Receptors were amplified or captured by PCR. The reads were generated on an Illumina HiSeq 2500. TCR library preparation used molecular barcoding, with unique molecular identifiers applied to normalize quantification of the TCRbeta repertoire. The public reads were run again by TCRdb, first through fastp at Q25 and then through MiXCR, and only productive beta chains were kept. Rows are combined by CDR3 protein, so each entry shows the most common genes and DNA. The sample table contains about 97,000 distinct CDR3 sequences; only one count was recorded for around 6% of them. The ten largest clones represent 6.1% of the sample.

This clonotype was seen ten or more times. Its cognate antigen has yet to be identified. Nothing much larger sits one base from this clone, and base qualities are not available. The time point tag for this specimen amounts to: day 60 (about 2 months) after transplantation. The treatment or condition label, as the study defines it: allogeneic hematopoietic cell transplantation with graft depleted of TCRalphabeta T cells and CD19 B cells. The transplant recipients were children given TCRalphabeta/CD19-depleted allogeneic hematopoietic cell grafts. This TCR was recovered from a female patient aged 2-10 years who had a stem cell transplant for Fanconi anemia, so the T cells may come from the graft donor. Sequenced material: PBMCs, mostly from graft donor cells, taken 60 days after TCRalphabeta/CD19-depleted stem cell transplant. The chain is made from TRBV7-9 and TRBJ2-7; no D gene call is confident. The nucleotide sequence is TGTGCCAGCAGCTTATCGGGCAATTCCTACGAGCAGTACTTC. It encodes CASSLSGNSYEQYF. Supplemented by the reference TRBV7-9 and TRBJ2-7 proteins around the CDR3, the complete variable domain is DTGVSQNPRHKITKRGQNVTFRCDPISEHNRLYWYRQTLGQGPEFLTYFQNEAQLEKSRLLSDRFSAERPKGSFSTLEIQRTEQGDSAMYLCASSLSGNSYEQYFGPGTRLTVT.